The rows below give T cell receptor beta chains drawn from one sample of a study of T-cell reconstitution after alpha-beta-depleted transplantation in children. From the PCR reads, TCRdb called clonotypes with MiXCR, one entry per CDR3 protein. This table has approximately 1,000,000 distinct CDR3 sequences, around 30% appearing once. Sequenced here: PBMCs, mostly from graft donor cells, sampled 360 days after TCRalphabeta/CD19-depleted stem cell transplant. These receptors were obtained from a boy in the first two years of life who had a stem cell transplant for SCID, so the T cells may come from the graft donor. Both conserved end residues are part of each CDR3. Fields, in order: V gene, D gene, clone size, J gene, CDR3 protein, CDR3 DNA. D genes are given only for firm matches. Expanded clones are given a class, and other clones once, few, many or no size at all.

>TRBV7-2|-|few|TRBJ2-2
CASSLGDFARGELFF
TGTGCCAGCAGCTTAGGAGACTTCGCTCGGGGCGAGCTGTTTTTT
>TRBV4-2|-|few|TRBJ2-6
CASSQTTANSGANVLTF
TGTGCCAGCAGCCAGACGACAGCGAACTCTGGGGCCAACGTCCTGACTTTC
>TRBV20-1|-|-|TRBJ2-3
CSATLMGGRGPNTDTQYF
TGCAGTGCAACCCTTATGGGGGGGCGAGGACCGAACACAGATACGCAGTATTTT
>TRBV7-3|TRBD2|-|TRBJ2-1
CASSLAPSGIINNEQFF
TGTGCCAGCAGCTTAGCTCCTAGCGGGATAATCAACAATGAGCAGTTCTTC
>TRBV7-9|TRBD1|few|TRBJ2-3
CASSLPGQGADTQYF
TGTGCCAGCAGCTTGCCGGGACAGGGGGCGGATACGCAGTATTTT
>TRBV15|TRBD2|few|TRBJ2-7
CATSRDTSGVSYEQYF
TGTGCCACCAGCAGAGATACTAGCGGGGTCTCCTACGAGCAGTACTTC
>TRBV20-1|-|-|TRBJ2-1
CSARSGLNEQFF
TGCAGTGCTAGATCGGGACTTAATGAGCAGTTCTTC
>TRBV10-3|-|-|TRBJ1-5
CAISESAPGDQPQHF
TGTGCCATCAGTGAGTCGGCCCCTGGGGATCAGCCCCAGCATTTT
>TRBV5-1|TRBD2|few|TRBJ2-3
CASSLAKGGGSTDTQYF
TGCGCCAGCAGCTTGGCCAAGGGCGGGGGGAGCACAGATACGCAGTATTTT
>TRBV10-3|TRBD1|-|TRBJ2-1
CCTGTGYNEQFF
TGTTGCACCGGGACAGGCTACAATGAGCAGTTCTTC
>TRBV7-9|-|-|TRBJ2-5
CASSRPLVGETQYF
TGTGCCAGCAGCCGACCTCTAGTCGGTGAGACCCAGTACTTC
>TRBV6-5|-|-|TRBJ1-2
CASSFSRRDYGYTF
TGTGCCAGCAGTTTCTCTAGGAGGGACTATGGCTACACCTTC
>TRBV28|-|many|TRBJ2-2
CASRALTGELFF
TGTGCCAGCAGGGCTTTAACCGGGGAGCTGTTTTTT
>TRBV29-1|-|few|TRBJ2-1
CSVWTDPYNEQFF
TGCAGCGTTTGGACAGATCCCTACAATGAGCAGTTCTTC
>TRBV15|TRBD2|few|TRBJ2-7
CATSRVSPAGGRYEQYF
TGTGCCACCAGCAGAGTCTCCCCAGCGGGGGGGCGATACGAGCAGTACTTC
>TRBV5-1|TRBD1|few|TRBJ2-1
CASRIAPQGVNYNEQFF
TGCGCCAGCAGGATCGCCCCTCAGGGGGTAAACTACAATGAGCAGTTCTTC
>TRBV29-1|TRBD1|-|TRBJ2-7
CSVGTGHYEQYF
TGCAGCGTTGGGACAGGCCACTACGAGCAGTACTTC
>TRBV25-1|TRBD1|-|TRBJ1-2
CASSAYRQGLGGYTF
TGTGCCAGCAGTGCCTACCGACAGGGATTAGGAGGCTACACCTTC
>TRBV4-1|-|once|TRBJ1-1
CASSQDLRAFF
TGCGCCAGCAGCCAAGATCTGAGAGCTTTCTTT
>TRBV12-3/TRBV12-4|TRBD2|-|TRBJ2-1
CASKRGPYPNEQFF
TGTGCCAGCAAGCGGGGGCCCTACCCCAATGAGCAGTTCTTC
>TRBV20-1|TRBD2|once|TRBJ2-7
CSASRTSGGIGEQYF
TGCAGTGCTTCCCGGACTAGCGGGGGGATAGGCGAGCAGTACTTC
>TRBV7-9|TRBD2|few|TRBJ2-7
CASSLASGGPTYEQYF
TGTGCCAGCAGCTTAGCGAGCGGGGGTCCGACCTACGAGCAGTACTTC
>TRBV7-2|TRBD2|-|TRBJ2-3
CASSLSPRLAGPDTQYF
TGTGCCAGCAGCTTAAGTCCTCGACTAGCAGGGCCAGATACGCAGTATTTT
>TRBV14|-|-|TRBJ2-4
CASSQTGLGTKNIQYF
TGTGCCAGCAGCCAAACAGGGCTGGGCACCAAAAACATTCAGTACTTC
>TRBV28|-|-|TRBJ2-1
CASSLVLALQGEQFF
TGTGCCAGCAGTTTAGTTTTAGCCCTACAGGGTGAGCAGTTCTTC
>TRBV28|-|-|TRBJ2-3
CASSLAQSGTDTQYF
TGTGCCAGCAGTCTAGCCCAATCCGGCACAGATACGCAGTATTTT
>TRBV10-3|TRBD1|-|TRBJ2-5
CAIRSHRGSQETQYF
TGTGCCATCAGATCCCACAGGGGGTCCCAAGAGACCCAGTACTTC
>TRBV29-1|-|few|TRBJ2-3
CSVVRNPTDTQYF
TGCAGCGTTGTCAGGAACCCCACAGATACGCAGTATTTT
>TRBV5-1|TRBD1|-|TRBJ2-7
CASSLHGQGDYEQYF
TGCGCCAGCAGCCTTCACGGACAGGGGGATTACGAGCAGTACTTC
>TRBV5-1|-|-|TRBJ2-1
CASSFIRGAGNEQFF
TGCGCCAGCAGCTTTATCAGGGGGGCGGGGAATGAGCAGTTCTTC
>TRBV29-1|TRBD1|-|TRBJ1-2
CSVEKIGGQGYGYTF
TGCAGCGTTGAAAAGATCGGGGGACAGGGCTATGGCTACACCTTC
>TRBV5-1|TRBD1|few|TRBJ2-2
CASSLPGGSNTGELFF
TGCGCCAGCAGCTTACCAGGGGGCTCGAACACCGGGGAGCTGTTTTTT
>TRBV12-3/TRBV12-4|-|few|TRBJ2-6
CASSLRTMVPNVLTF
TGTGCCAGCAGTTTAAGGACAATGGTGCCCAACGTCCTGACTTTC
>TRBV10-3|TRBD2|few|TRBJ2-7
CAIKGLESDEQYF
TGTGCCATCAAGGGACTAGAGAGCGACGAGCAGTACTTC
>TRBV20-1|TRBD1|-|TRBJ1-6
CSAREGRGNSPLHF
TGCAGTGCTAGAGAGGGCAGGGGGAATTCACCCCTCCACTTT
>TRBV6-6|TRBD2|few|TRBJ2-3
CASSGGAADTQYF
TGTGCCAGCAGCGGGGGGGCAGCAGATACGCAGTATTTT
>TRBV9|TRBD1|-|TRBJ1-4
CASSRAGTENEKLFF
TGTGCCAGCAGCCGAGCCGGGACAGAGAATGAAAAACTGTTTTTT